This record looks at one T cell receptor beta chain sequence and its context. What it binds is unknown. Just one base apart from a much larger clone, this may be a read error. This CDR3 is missing its conserved last phenylalanine or tryptophan, likely due to a read error. Amplification yielded TCR beta CDR3 regions, with RNA transcripts as the source. HTBI primers were used for first-round RT-PCR of the TCR CDR3. TCRdb re-called the multiplex PCR reads with MiXCR, one entry per CDR3 protein. Of under 800,000 distinct CDR3 sequences listed, approximately 15% are singletons. The sample is drawn from a study of T cells in Graves' hyperthyroidism and ophthalmopathy. Overall study results and limits: Most thyroid clonotypes that were expanded above 0.001 also turned up in blood.

Absent ophthalmopathy progression within 18 months defined stable Graves' hyperthyroidism. This TCR was sampled from a young woman with Graves' hyperthyroidism. Sequencing was done on a sample of blood.

The chain's CDR3 is CSARPAGTSGRVAALETQYI. In DNA, the CDR3 is TGCAGTGCTAGACCCGCGGGAACTAGCGGGAGGGTGGCGGCACTCGAGACCCAGTACATC. The V call is TRBV20-1, the J call TRBJ2-5; 13 bases line up with TRBD2. The CDR3 runs to 20 residues. J was trimmed by 5 bases and V by 2 bases; bases with no gene match: 20. The germline V gene has CDR1 DFQATT and CDR2 SNEGSKA (reference sequence).